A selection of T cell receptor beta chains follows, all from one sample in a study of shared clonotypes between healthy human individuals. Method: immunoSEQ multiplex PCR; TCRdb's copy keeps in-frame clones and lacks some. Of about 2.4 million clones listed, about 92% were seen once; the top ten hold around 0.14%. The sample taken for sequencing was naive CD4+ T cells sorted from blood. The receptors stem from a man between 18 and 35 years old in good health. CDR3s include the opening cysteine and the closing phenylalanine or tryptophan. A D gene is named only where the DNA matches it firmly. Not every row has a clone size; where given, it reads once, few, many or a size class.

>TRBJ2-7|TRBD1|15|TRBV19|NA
TGTGCCAGTTGTCCAGGGCAGGGGGCGATCTACGAGCAGTACTTC
CASCPGQGAIYEQYF
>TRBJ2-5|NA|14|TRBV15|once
TGTGCCACCAGCAGAGGCAGGGCCAAAGAGACCCAGTACTTC
CATSRGRAKETQYF
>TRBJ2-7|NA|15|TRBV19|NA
TGTGCCAGTAGCATTCGCCTTTCTTCGGGCTACGAGCAGTACTTC
CASSIRLSSGYEQYF
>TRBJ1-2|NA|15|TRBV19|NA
TGTGCCAGTAGTATAGATGGAGGCGTAGCCGGTGGCTACACCTTC
CASSIDGGVAGGYTF
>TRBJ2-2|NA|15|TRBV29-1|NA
TGCAGCGTTGTCTTGACGAGGGAGAGGTTCGGGGAGCTGTTTTTT
CSVVLTRERFGELFF
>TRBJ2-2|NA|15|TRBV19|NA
TGTGCCAGTAGTATAGAGGCGATCGACACCGGGGAGCTGTTTTTT
CASSIEAIDTGELFF
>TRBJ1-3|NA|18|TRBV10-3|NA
TGTGCCATCAGTGAGTCGACAGGCGCGACCCCTCGGGGAAACACCATATATTTT
CAISESTGATPRGNTIYF
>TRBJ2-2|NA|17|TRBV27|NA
TGTGCCAGCACCTCGTGGGCGAAGTCAGGGGTTACCGGGGAGCTGTTTTTT
CASTSWAKSGVTGELFF
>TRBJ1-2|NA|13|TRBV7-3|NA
TGTGCCAGCAGCCCGGACAAGTTCTATGGCTACACCTTC
CASSPDKFYGYTF
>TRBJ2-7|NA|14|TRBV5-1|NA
TGCGCCAGCAGCCCGGAGGGGCGCTCGGGCGAGCAGTACTTC
CASSPEGRSGEQYF
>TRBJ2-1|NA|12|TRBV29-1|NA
TGCAGCGCCGGAGGACTTTACAATGAGCAGTTCTTC
CSAGGLYNEQFF
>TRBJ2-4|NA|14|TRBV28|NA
TGTGCCAGCAGTTGGGGGGAAGCCAAAAACATTCAGTACTTC
CASSWGEAKNIQYF
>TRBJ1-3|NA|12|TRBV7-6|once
TGTGCCAGCAGCCCCGGGGGGGACACCATATATTTT
CASSPGGDTIYF
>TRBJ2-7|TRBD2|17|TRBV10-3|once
TGTGCCATCAGTGAGTCCCCCAGCGGGAGGGCCCGCTACGAGCAGTACTTC
CAISESPSGRARYEQYF
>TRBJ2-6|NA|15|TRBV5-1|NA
TGCGCCAGCAGCTTGCGTGGCTCTGGGGCCAACGTCCTGACTTTC
CASSLRGSGANVLTF
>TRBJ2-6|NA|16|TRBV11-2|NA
TGTGCCAGCAGCTTGGGGGGTAGCTCTGGGGCCAACGTCCTGACTTTC
CASSLGGSSGANVLTF
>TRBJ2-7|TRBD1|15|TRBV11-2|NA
TGTGCCAGCAGCGCAACAGGGGGAGCAGGGTCCGAGCAGTACTTC
CASSATGGAGSEQYF
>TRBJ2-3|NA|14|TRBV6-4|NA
TGTGCCAGCGGCCCCCGGGGTAGCACAGATACGCAGTATTTT
CASGPRGSTDTQYF
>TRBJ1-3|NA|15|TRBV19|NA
TGTGCCAGTAGCGACAGGCGAGTCTCTGGAAACACCATATATTTT
CASSDRRVSGNTIYF
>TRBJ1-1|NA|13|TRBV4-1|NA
TGCGCCAGCAGCCAAGCGGGCGGTGGTCGGGCTTTCTTT
CASSQAGGGRAFF
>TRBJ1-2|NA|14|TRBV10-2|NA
TGCGCCAGCAGTGAACAGAAAGGGTTATCTGGCTACACCTTC
CASSEQKGLSGYTF
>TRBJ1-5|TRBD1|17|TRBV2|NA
TGTGCCAGCAGCCGCTTTACAGGGGGGACAGGTAATCAGCCCCAGCATTTT
CASSRFTGGTGNQPQHF
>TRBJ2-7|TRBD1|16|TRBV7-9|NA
TGTGCCAGCAGCTCCCTGGGGACAGGTGTCGAATCTGAGCAGTACTTC
CASSSLGTGVESEQYF
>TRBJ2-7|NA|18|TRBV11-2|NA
TGTGCCAGCAGCTTAATTATAGCAGGGGAAGCCTCTCCCTACGAGCAGTACTTC
CASSLIIAGEASPYEQYF
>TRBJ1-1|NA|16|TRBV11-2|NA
TGTGCCAGCAGCTTAGGGGTGCGCACAGGGACCACTGAAGCTTTCTTT
CASSLGVRTGTTEAFF
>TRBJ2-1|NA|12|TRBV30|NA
TGTGCCTGGAGTGTACTTAACAATGAGCAGTTCTTC
CAWSVLNNEQFF
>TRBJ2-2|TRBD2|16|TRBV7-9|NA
TGTGCCAGCAGATGGACTAGCGGGAGTAGGACCGGGGAGCTGTTTTTT
CASRWTSGSRTGELFF
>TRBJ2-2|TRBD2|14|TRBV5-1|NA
TGCGCCAGCAACAGCGGGAGGAACACCGGGGAGCTGTTTTTT
CASNSGRNTGELFF
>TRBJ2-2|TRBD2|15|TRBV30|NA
TGTGCCTCACCCAAACCGGGAGGGCCCACCGGGGAGCTGTTTTTT
CASPKPGGPTGELFF
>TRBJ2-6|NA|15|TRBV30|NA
TGTGCCTGGAGTCAGAGCTCTAAAGGGGCCAACGTCCTGACTTTC
CAWSQSSKGANVLTF
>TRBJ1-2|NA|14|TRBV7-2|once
TGTGCCAGCAGCCCTCACCAGGGGAACTATGGCTACACCTTC
CASSPHQGNYGYTF
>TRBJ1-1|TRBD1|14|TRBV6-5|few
TGTGCCAGCAGTGGACAGGGCTATGAATCTGAAGCTTTCTTT
CASSGQGYESEAFF
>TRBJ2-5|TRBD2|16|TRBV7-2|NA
TGTGCCAGCAGCGTCGTTAGCGGGAGGGCCTTGGAGACCCAGTACTTC
CASSVVSGRALETQYF
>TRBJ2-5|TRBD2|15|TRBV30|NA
TGTGCCTGGAGCCGCGACAGACTAGCTCAAGAGACCCAGTACTTC
CAWSRDRLAQETQYF
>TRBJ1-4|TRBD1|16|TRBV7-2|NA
TGTGCCAGCAGCCTCGGACAGGCCTCAACTAATGAAAAACTGTTTTTT
CASSLGQASTNEKLFF
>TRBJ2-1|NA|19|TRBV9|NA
TGTGCCAGCAGCGCCCGGGACTTCCTTTTAACTAGCTCCTACAATGAGCAGTTCTTC
CASSARDFLLTSSYNEQFF
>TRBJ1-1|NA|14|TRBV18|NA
TGTGCCAGCTCACCACTAGGCATGAACACTGAAGCTTTCTTT
CASSPLGMNTEAFF
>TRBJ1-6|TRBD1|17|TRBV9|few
TGTGCCAGCAGCGCTCCCCAGGGGGGAGACCTTAATTCACCCCTCCACTTT
CASSAPQGGDLNSPLHF
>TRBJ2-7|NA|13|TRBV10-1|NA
TGCGCCAGCAGTGAGTCGGGGTCCTACGAGCAGTACTTC
CASSESGSYEQYF
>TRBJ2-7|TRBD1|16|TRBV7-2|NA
TGTGCCAGCAGCTCCGACAGGGCGAAAGTCCTCTACGAGCAGTACTTC
CASSSDRAKVLYEQYF
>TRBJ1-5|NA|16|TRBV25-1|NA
TGTGCCAGCAGTGAATTTGGAGGGGAGTCGGATCAGCCCCAGCATTTT
CASSEFGGESDQPQHF
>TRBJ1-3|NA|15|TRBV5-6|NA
TGTGCCAGCAGCTTGGGTAGGGCTTACGGAAACACCATATATTTT
CASSLGRAYGNTIYF
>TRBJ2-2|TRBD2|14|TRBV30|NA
TGTGCCTGGAGTGGCCTAGCGGGCACCGGGGAGCTGTTTTTT
CAWSGLAGTGELFF
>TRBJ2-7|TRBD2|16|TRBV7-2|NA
TGTGCCAGCAGCTTAGTGGCTAGCGGGAGCTCCTACGAGCAGTACTTC
CASSLVASGSSYEQYF
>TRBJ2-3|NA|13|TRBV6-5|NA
TGTGCCAGCAGGGGACATATTACAGATACGCAGTATTTT
CASRGHITDTQYF
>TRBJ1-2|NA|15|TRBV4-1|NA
TGCGCCAGCAGCCAAACCCCCCCGGGGAGCTATGGCTACACCTTC
CASSQTPPGSYGYTF
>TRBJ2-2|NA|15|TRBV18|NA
TGTGCCAGCTCGCACCGAGACAGGAACACCGGGGAGCTGTTTTTT
CASSHRDRNTGELFF
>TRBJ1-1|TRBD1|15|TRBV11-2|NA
TGTGCCAGCAGCTTAGGACGGACAGGGAACACTGAAGCTTTCTTT
CASSLGRTGNTEAFF
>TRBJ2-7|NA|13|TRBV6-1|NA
TGTGCCAGCAGTGAAGTGTGGGACCACGAGCAGTACTTC
CASSEVWDHEQYF
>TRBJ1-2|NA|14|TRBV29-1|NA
TGCAGCGTTGAAGATAACGGGGGGGCCGGTGGCTACACCTTC
CSVEDNGGAGGYTF
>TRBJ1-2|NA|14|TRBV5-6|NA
TGTGCCAGCAGCTCCCCGGGGACCAACTATGGCTACACCTTC
CASSSPGTNYGYTF
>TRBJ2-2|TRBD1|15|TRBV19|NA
TGTGCCAGTAGTAGCGCAGGGGGAGACACCGGGGAGCTGTTTTTT
CASSSAGGDTGELFF
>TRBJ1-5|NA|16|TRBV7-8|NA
TGTGCCAGCAGCTTAGAGGGGTATGGTAGCAATCAGCCCCAGCATTTT
CASSLEGYGSNQPQHF
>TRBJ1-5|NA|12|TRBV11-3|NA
TGTGCCAGCAGCTTAGGTCAGCAGCCCCAGCATTTT
CASSLGQQPQHF
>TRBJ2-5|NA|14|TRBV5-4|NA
TGTGCCAGCAGCTGGGCAGGTAACCAGGAGACCCAGTACTTC
CASSWAGNQETQYF
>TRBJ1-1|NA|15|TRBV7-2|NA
TGTGCCAGCAGCCTTGGGCAGGGCCAGAACACTGAAGCTTTCTTT
CASSLGQGQNTEAFF
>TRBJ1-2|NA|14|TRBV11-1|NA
TGTGCCAGCAGCTTCAGGGGCGGGGAAGCTGGCTACACCTTC
CASSFRGGEAGYTF
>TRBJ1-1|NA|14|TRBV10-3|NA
TGTGCCATCAGTGATACAGGGAGAGAGCGCGAAGCTTTCTTT
CAISDTGREREAFF
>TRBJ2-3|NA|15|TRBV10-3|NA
TGTGCCATCAGTGAGACAGGGAGTGGAACAGATACGCAGTATTTT
CAISETGSGTDTQYF
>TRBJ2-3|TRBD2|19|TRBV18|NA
TGTGCCAGCTCACCATCGGCCCTAGCGGGGACGACTAGCACAGATACGCAGTATTTT
CASSPSALAGTTSTDTQYF